Listed here are 8 T cell receptor beta chains from one sample, sequenced in a study of blood T cell repertoires in COVID-19. Measured with immunoSEQ multiplex PCR; TCRdb has only the in-frame clones, and not every one. Of some 200,000 clones listed, 82% are singletons. The sequenced sample was peripheral blood. The receptors derive from a woman between 40 and 50 years old with acute or convalescent COVID-19.

The J gene is TRBJ2-3, the V gene TRBV20-1; TRBD2 agrees at 9 bases. Germline CDR1 is DFQATT and CDR2 is SNEGSKA (reference sequence). The CDR3 totals 15 residues. V lost 3 bases, J lost 5 bases, and 9 bases stayed unmatched. CDR3 in DNA: TGCAGTGCTAGTCTTAGCGGGGGTCCCGGAGATACGCAGTATTTT. Protein product: CSASLSGGPGDTQYF.

The chain recombines TRBV14 with TRBJ2-3, with a tentative D call TRBD2 (6 bases). Germline V gene sequence: CDR1 SGHDN, CDR2 FVKESK. This CDR3 spans 14 amino acids. Trimming took off 2 bases at V and 1 base at J, with 7 bases between the two ends. The CDR3 DNA reads as TGTGCCAGCAGCCAAAAGCGGGGCACAGATACGCAGTATTTT. Protein sequence: CASSQKRGTDTQYF.

The rearrangement links TRBV18 to TRBJ2-2; D is unresolved. This CDR3 region has 16 residues. V lost 8 bases and J 0 bases, leaving 16 bases between the germline ends. Germline loops: CDR1 KGHSH, CDR2 LQKENI. This chain's CDR3 is CASPPAEQSNTGELFF. CDR3 DNA sequence: TGTGCCAGCCCCCCCGCGGAGCAATCGAACACCGGGGAGCTGTTTTTT.

The J gene is TRBJ2-4, the V gene TRBV3-1 (or the pseudogene TRBV3-2); D not resolved. The CDR3 spans 12 residues. Germline CDR1 and CDR2: LGHDT and YNNKEL (reference sequence). Trimming removed 11 bases from V and 0 bases from J, with 8 bases in between. The CDR3 DNA is TGTGCCCGCTGCGGAGCCAAAAACATTCAGTACTTC. It yields the protein CARCGAKNIQYF.

The gene calls are TRBV27 and TRBJ2-7; TRBD2 might be the D (6 bases). There are 12 residues in the CDR3. Trimming cost V 6 bases and J 6 bases, with 12 bases left between them. The germline V gene has CDR1 MNHEY and CDR2 SMNVEV (reference sequence). The CDR3 region has the DNA TGTGCCAGCAGGGGGGTTAGCGGCGAGCAGTACTTC. Its translation is CASRGVSGEQYF.

The chain uses TRBV11-2 and TRBJ2-2; weak D call: TRBD1 (5 bases). Trimming removed 4 bases from V and 5 bases from J, with 17 bases in between. CDR3 length: 16 amino acids. Looked up from germline, CDR1 is SGHAT and CDR2 is FQNNGV. The DNA of the CDR3 is TGTGCCAGCAGCTCGCCGGAGACAGCCTTAACCGGGGAGCTGTTTTTT. The encoded protein is CASSSPETALTGELFF.

The gene calls are TRBV27 and TRBJ2-7, with a weak D call TRBD1 (7 bases). The length of the CDR3 is 15 residues. Trimming pared 4 bases from V and 7 bases from J, leaving 20 bases between. Germline values: CDR1 MNHEY, CDR2 SMNVEV (reference sequence). The CDR3 region has the DNA TGTGCCAGCAGTTCGCGCGGGACAGAGCGTCGTGAGCAGTACTTC. Translating gives CASSSRGTERREQYF.

The V gene is TRBV4-1, the J gene TRBJ1-1, with unresolved D. Trimming removed 1 base from V and 4 bases from J, with 7 bases in between. CDR3 length: 13 amino acids. Looked up from germline, CDR1 is MGHRA and CDR2 is YSYEKL. The DNA of the CDR3 is TGCGCCAGCAGCCAAGTAGCGGGCACTGAAGCTTTCTTT. Amino acids: CASSQVAGTEAFF.